This is a list of T cell receptor beta chains from one sample in a study of blood T cell repertoires in COVID-19. Repertoires were generated with immunoSEQ multiplex PCR, while TCRdb's copy carries only in-frame clones and drops some. Among around 330,000 clones listed, around 90% were seen once. Sequencing was done on a sample of PBMCs or T cells enriched from blood (not recorded which). These receptors were collected from a man in his sixties who had recovered from COVID-19. Each CDR3 is given with its conserved first and last residue. Fields, in order: J gene, D gene, clone size, V gene, CDR3 protein, CDR3 DNA. D genes are given only for firm matches. Where a row states a size, it is once, few, many or the class of an expanded clone; other rows omit it.

>TRBJ1-2|.|.|TRBV6-5
CASSYERDFDGYTF
TGTGCCAGCAGTTACGAGAGGGACTTTGATGGCTACACCTTC
>TRBJ1-4|.|.|TRBV5-5
CASSLHTTSGLINEKLFF
TGTGCCAGCAGCTTGCATACCACCTCGGGACTGATTAATGAAAAACTGTTTTTT
>TRBJ1-6|.|.|TRBV30
CAWSDPDRVNNSPLHF
TGTGCCTGGAGTGACCCTGACAGAGTTAATAATTCACCCCTCCACTTT
>TRBJ2-7|.|.|TRBV4-2
CASSQDILAQTAYEQYF
TGTGCCAGCAGCCAAGACATACTAGCCCAGACGGCCTACGAGCAGTACTTC
>TRBJ1-1|.|.|TRBV30
CAWSQGTWAFF
TGTGCCTGGAGCCAAGGGACTTGGGCTTTCTTT
>TRBJ1-4|TRBD1|.|TRBV6-6
CASSYRQGGVAEKLFF
TGTGCCAGCAGTTACCGACAGGGGGGCGTTGCTGAAAAACTGTTTTTT
>TRBJ2-7|TRBD1|.|TRBV5-4
CASSHKTGDPYEQYF
TGTGCCAGCAGTCATAAGACAGGGGACCCCTACGAGCAGTACTTC
>TRBJ1-5|.|.|TRBV6-2/TRBV6-3
CASSDPGASNQPQHF
TGTGCCAGCAGTGACCCAGGGGCGAGCAATCAGCCCCAGCATTTT
>TRBJ1-2|.|.|TRBV7-8
CASSLTHRDYGYTF
TGTGCCAGCAGCTTAACCCACAGGGACTATGGCTACACCTTC
>TRBJ1-1|TRBD1|.|TRBV27
CASSRTGGNTEAFF
TGTGCCAGCAGTCGGACAGGGGGAAACACTGAAGCTTTCTTT
>TRBJ2-7|.|once|TRBV5-1
CASRLGRESYEQYF
TGCGCCAGCAGACTGGGACGGGAGTCCTACGAGCAGTACTTC
>TRBJ2-1|.|.|TRBV27
CASSLEPSAYNEQFF
TGTGCCAGCAGTTTGGAGCCATCCGCCTACAATGAGCAGTTCTTC
>TRBJ1-6|TRBD1|.|TRBV5-4
CASSLGGGNSPLHF
TGTGCCAGCAGCTTGGGAGGGGGCAATTCACCCCTCCACTTT
>TRBJ1-4|.|.|TRBV11-2
CASSRTGRAGEKLFF
TGTGCCAGCAGCCGTACAGGGAGGGCGGGTGAAAAACTGTTTTTT
>TRBJ2-2|TRBD2|.|TRBV9
CASSVTPREQDGELFF
TGTGCCAGCAGCGTGACTCCGCGGGAGCAGGACGGGGAGCTGTTTTTT
>TRBJ2-1|TRBD2|.|TRBV9
CASSISGGQYNEQFF
TGTGCCAGCAGCATCAGCGGGGGACAATACAATGAGCAGTTCTTC
>TRBJ2-5|.|.|TRBV7-2
CASSRGSQETQYF
TGTGCCAGCAGCAGGGGTTCACAAGAGACCCAGTACTTC
>TRBJ2-1|TRBD2|.|TRBV2
CASSFLREGVFF
TGTGCCAGCAGCTTTTTGCGGGAGGGGGTGTTCTTC
>TRBJ2-7|.|.|TRBV7-9
CASSSRGTYEQYF
TGTGCCAGCAGCTCGCGGGGAACCTACGAGCAGTACTTC
>TRBJ1-5|.|.|TRBV5-1
CASSLGVTGNQPQHF
TGCGCCAGCAGCTTGGGCGTAACCGGCAATCAGCCCCAGCATTTT
>TRBJ2-1|TRBD2|.|TRBV9
CASGKREGRDEQFF
TGTGCCAGCGGAAAGCGGGAGGGTAGGGATGAGCAGTTCTTC
>TRBJ1-4|TRBD1|.|TRBV15
CATSRDSGQGFSSTNEKLFF
TGTGCCACCAGCAGAGACTCGGGACAGGGTTTTTCGTCTACTAATGAAAAACTGTTTTTT
>TRBJ1-1|.|.|TRBV7-9
CASSLVSAARAEAFF
TGTGCCAGCAGCTTGGTCTCCGCGGCCCGGGCTGAAGCTTTCTTT
>TRBJ1-1|.|.|TRBV28
CASSGQFEAFF
TGTGCCAGCAGTGGACAATTTGAAGCTTTCTTT
>TRBJ1-1|.|.|TRBV6-2/TRBV6-3
CASSYQGRKAEAFF
TGTGCCAGCAGTTATCAGGGGCGCAAAGCTGAAGCTTTCTTT
>TRBJ2-7|.|.|TRBV29-1
CSVVQRREQYF
TGCAGCGTTGTCCAGCGTCGGGAGCAGTACTTC
>TRBJ2-7|TRBD2|.|TRBV19
CASKDQGAGVEEQYF
TGTGCCAGTAAAGATCAGGGCGCGGGAGTGGAAGAGCAGTACTTC
>TRBJ1-1|.|.|TRBV6-2/TRBV6-3
CASSYGPRATEAFF
TGTGCCAGCAGTTACGGACCGAGGGCGACTGAAGCTTTCTTT
>TRBJ1-1|TRBD1|.|TRBV5-4
CASSSQGAPEAFF
TGTGCCAGCAGCTCACAGGGGGCCCCTGAAGCTTTCTTT
>TRBJ2-5|TRBD2|.|TRBV11-3
CASSTRTSGRSWETQYF
TGTGCCAGCAGCACTAGGACTAGCGGGAGAAGTTGGGAGACCCAGTACTTC
>TRBJ1-2|TRBD1|.|TRBV2
CASSSRDRGDYGYTF
TGTGCCAGCAGTTCTCGGGACAGAGGGGACTATGGCTACACCTTC
>TRBJ1-1|.|.|TRBV6-5
CASRHTDNTEAFF
TGTGCCAGCAGGCATACAGACAACACTGAAGCTTTCTTT
>TRBJ2-5|TRBD1|.|TRBV6-5
CASSGQGLETQYF
TGTGCCAGCAGCGGACAGGGGCTAGAGACCCAGTACTTC
>TRBJ2-1|TRBD2|.|TRBV5-4
CASSLGTSGGSYNEQFF
TGTGCCAGCAGCTTAGGTACTAGCGGGGGTTCCTACAATGAGCAGTTCTTC
>TRBJ2-2|TRBD2|.|TRBV7-8
CASRHKAGDTGELFF
TGTGCCAGCAGACACAAGGCGGGAGACACCGGGGAGCTGTTTTTT
>TRBJ1-2|.|once|TRBV29-1
CSVEWDNSYGYTF
TGCAGCGTTGAATGGGACAACTCATATGGCTACACCTTC
>TRBJ2-1|TRBD2|.|TRBV18
CASSLHRAGGHNEQFF
TGTGCCAGCTCCCTACACCGGGCGGGAGGACACAATGAGCAGTTCTTC
>TRBJ1-2|.|.|TRBV5-4
CASSLAWLAYGYTF
TGTGCCAGCAGCTTGGCCTGGCTCGCCTATGGCTACACCTTC
>TRBJ1-2|TRBD1|.|TRBV5-1
CASSEGPYDRGFFGYTF
TGCGCCAGCAGCGAGGGCCCCTACGACAGGGGGTTTTTCGGCTACACCTTC
>TRBJ1-6|.|.|TRBV7-3
CASSLFRGPLHF
TGTGCCAGCAGCTTATTCCGAGGACCCCTCCACTTT
>TRBJ2-4|.|few|TRBV11-3
CASSLAGGQHQYF
TGTGCCAGCAGCTTAGCCGGGGGACAGCATCAGTACTTC
>TRBJ2-7|TRBD2|.|TRBV27
CASSLGLAGTYEQYF
TGTGCCAGCAGCCTCGGACTAGCGGGAACCTACGAGCAGTACTTC
>TRBJ1-4|TRBD1|.|TRBV5-1
CASSLGDRVFNREKLFF
TGCGCCAGCAGCTTGGGGGACAGGGTATTTAATAGAGAAAAACTGTTTTTT
>TRBJ1-4|TRBD1|.|TRBV19
CASSTPRTGKALNEKLFF
TGTGCCAGTAGTACCCCTCGGACAGGGAAAGCTCTTAATGAAAAACTGTTTTTT
>TRBJ1-6|TRBD1|.|TRBV6-2/TRBV6-3
CASSARTGTNSPLHF
TGTGCCAGCAGTGCAAGGACAGGGACTAATTCACCCCTCCACTTT
>TRBJ1-1|.|once|TRBV7-2
CASSIDRTNTEAFF
TGTGCCAGCAGCATCGACAGGACGAACACTGAAGCTTTCTTT
>TRBJ2-5|.|few|TRBV28
CASSQTGTRETQYF
TGTGCCAGCAGTCAAACCGGGACAAGGGAGACCCAGTACTTC
>TRBJ1-2|.|.|TRBV3-1/TRBV3-2
CASSQGRVGGYTF
TGTGCCAGCAGCCAAGGCCGAGTCGGGGGCTACACCTTC
>TRBJ2-3|TRBD1|once|TRBV11-3
CASSRTAPGQGYTDTQYF
TGTGCCAGCAGCCGCACAGCCCCGGGACAGGGGTACACAGATACGCAGTATTTT
>TRBJ2-1|.|once|TRBV4-2
CASSQPRELYHEQFF
TGTGCCAGCAGCCAACCCCGGGAGTTATATCATGAGCAGTTCTTC
>TRBJ2-1|TRBD2|.|TRBV11-1
CASSPLAGAYNEQFF
TGTGCCAGCAGCCCACTAGCGGGGGCCTACAATGAGCAGTTCTTC
>TRBJ2-5|.|once|TRBV19
CASSHFRELETQYF
TGTGCCAGTAGCCACTTTCGGGAGCTTGAGACCCAGTACTTC
>TRBJ1-1|.|.|TRBV29-1
CSVGLDSTGTEAFF
TGCAGCGTCGGCCTGGACTCCACGGGGACTGAAGCTTTCTTT
>TRBJ1-5|.|once|TRBV19
CASRMGGAYSNQPQHF
TGTGCCAGTAGGATGGGTGGGGCCTATAGCAATCAGCCCCAGCATTTT
>TRBJ1-1|TRBD1|.|TRBV3-1/TRBV3-2
CASSQVRQGVEAFF
TGTGCCAGCAGCCAAGTACGACAGGGGGTTGAAGCTTTCTTT
>TRBJ1-2|TRBD1|.|TRBV19
CASSNRDSLPYGYTF
TGTGCCAGTAGTAACCGGGACAGCCTTCCCTATGGCTACACCTTC
>TRBJ2-1|.|.|TRBV15
CATSVRGGEQFF
TGTGCCACCAGCGTCCGCGGAGGTGAGCAGTTCTTC
>TRBJ2-1|.|.|TRBV2
CASRDRGAGNEQFF
TGTGCCAGCAGGGATCGTGGTGCAGGCAATGAGCAGTTCTTC